These T cell receptor beta chains were read from a single sample in a study of blood T cell repertoires in COVID-19. TCRdb's copy holds only in-frame clones and misses some; the assay was immunoSEQ multiplex PCR. Of 150,000 or so clones listed, about 90% are singletons. Sequencing was performed on peripheral blood. These receptors were collected from a man aged 45-65 years with acute or convalescent COVID-19. Both conserved end residues are part of each CDR3. D genes are given only for firm matches. Clone size is not always given. Where it is, it says once, few, many or a class for expanded clones.

NA	TRBJ1-4	NA	TRBV29-1	TGCAGCGTTGAGTTTACGGGAGCTGAAAAACTGTTTTTT	CSVEFTGAEKLFF
TRBD1	TRBJ2-2	NA	TRBV3-1/TRBV3-2	TGTGCCAGCAGCTTCCGGACAGGGCTAGCCGGGGAGCTGTTTTTT	CASSFRTGLAGELFF
TRBD2	TRBJ2-1	NA	TRBV9	TGTGCCAGCAGCGTAACGCTAGCGGGGGGGCGGAGGCAGTTCTTC	CASSVTLAGGRRQFF
NA	TRBJ1-1	NA	TRBV30	TGTGCCTGGAGCCCGGCGGCCAGGGGAGCTTTCTTT	CAWSPAARGAFF
NA	TRBJ1-1	NA	TRBV7-2	TGTGCCAGCAGCTTGGGAGGGATCAACACTGAAGCTTTCTTT	CASSLGGINTEAFF
TRBD2	TRBJ2-3	once	TRBV6-1	TGTGCCAGCAGTGAAGGGGTGGCGGGAGCGACGAAGCGCACAGATACGCAGTATTTT	CASSEGVAGATKRTDTQYF
TRBD1	TRBJ2-7	NA	TRBV2	TGTGCCAGCAGTCGCGACGGACAGGGCCCCTACGAGCAGTACTTC	CASSRDGQGPYEQYF
NA	TRBJ1-2	NA	TRBV5-1	TGCGCCAGCAGCTTGGGGCAGGCTGCCCTCTCTAACTATGGCTACACCTTC	CASSLGQAALSNYGYTF
TRBD2	TRBJ2-1	NA	TRBV27	TGTGCCAGCAGTTTAGGGTCTAGCGGGAGTCGGAATGAGCAGTTCTTC	CASSLGSSGSRNEQFF
NA	TRBJ2-5	NA	TRBV7-2	TGTGCCAGCAGCCTGGGGTGGGACACCCAAGAGACCCAGTACTTC	CASSLGWDTQETQYF
TRBD1	TRBJ1-5	NA	TRBV18	TGTGCCAGCTCTCTCGGACAGGAAGTTTGGATGAGCAATCAGCCCCAGCATTTT	CASSLGQEVWMSNQPQHF
NA	TRBJ1-5	NA	TRBV6-5	TGTGCCGGAGGGGGGGGCCAGGAGGCCAATCAGCCCCAGCATTTT	CAGGGGQEANQPQHF
NA	TRBJ1-1	NA	TRBV5-1	TGCGCCAGCAGCTTGGTGGCGGACATGAACACTGAAGCTTTCTTT	CASSLVADMNTEAFF
NA	TRBJ1-6	NA	TRBV1	TGCACCAGCAGCCAAGATTCAGGGGGACTGGGCTCCTATAATTCACCCCTCCACTTT	CTSSQDSGGLGSYNSPLHF
TRBD2	TRBJ2-1	once	TRBV18	TGTGCCAGCTCACGTGGACTAGCGGGAGAGTCTTTATCCTACAATGAGCAGTTCTTC	CASSRGLAGESLSYNEQFF
TRBD2	TRBJ2-3	NA	TRBV15	TGTGCCACCAGCAGAGGTGGGCTAGCGGGAGCTACGCAGTATTTT	CATSRGGLAGATQYF
TRBD2	TRBJ2-1	NA	TRBV6-5	TGTGGCACGGGCCGGGGGGGACTCGAGCAGTTCTTC	CGTGRGGLEQFF
NA	TRBJ1-1	NA	TRBV19	TGTGCCAGTAGTATTAATTCGGCAGGGCTGAACACTGAAGCTTTCTTT	CASSINSAGLNTEAFF
NA	TRBJ1-1	NA	TRBV6-2/TRBV6-3	TGTGCCAGCAGTGCGATATGGGGCTCTGAAGCTTTCTTT	CASSAIWGSEAFF
TRBD2	TRBJ2-5	NA	TRBV5-4	TGTGCCAGCGCTGAATCGGGGGGAGAGACCCAGTACTTC	CASAESGGETQYF
TRBD1	TRBJ1-6	NA	TRBV5-1	TGCGCCAGCAGCTCGACAGGGGGGAATTCACCCCTCCACTTT	CASSSTGGNSPLHF
TRBD1	TRBJ2-4	NA	TRBV4-3	TGCGCCAGCAGCCAGGGGACAGGGCCCAAAAACATTCAGTACTTC	CASSQGTGPKNIQYF
NA	TRBJ1-4	NA	TRBV5-6	TGTGCCAGCAGCTTGGCTGGGAGTGAGGAAAAACTGTTTTTT	CASSLAGSEEKLFF
NA	TRBJ2-2	NA	TRBV5-1	TGCGCCAGCACCCGCGAGGTTTCGTCTTCCGGGGAGCTGTTTTTT	CASTREVSSSGELFF